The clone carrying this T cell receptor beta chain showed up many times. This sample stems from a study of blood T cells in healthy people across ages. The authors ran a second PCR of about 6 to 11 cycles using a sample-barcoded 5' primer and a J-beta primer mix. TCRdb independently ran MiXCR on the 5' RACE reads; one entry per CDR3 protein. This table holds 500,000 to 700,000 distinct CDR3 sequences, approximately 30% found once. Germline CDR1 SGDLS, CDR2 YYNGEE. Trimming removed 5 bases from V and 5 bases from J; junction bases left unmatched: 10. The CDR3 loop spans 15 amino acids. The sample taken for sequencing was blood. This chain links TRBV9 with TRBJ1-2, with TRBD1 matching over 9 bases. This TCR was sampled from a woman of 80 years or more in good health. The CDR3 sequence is CASRSDRGVGYGYTF. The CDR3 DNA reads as TGTGCCAGCAGGAGCGACAGGGGGGTTGGGTATGGCTACACCTTC.